These 11 T cell receptor beta chains share one sample of origin, sequenced in a study of Ad26.COV2.S vaccination and SARS-CoV-2 variants (dated by TCRdb to about 2021). The sample's treatment or condition label, decoded: over 15 received Ad26.COV2.S at low or high dose, single or two shots; several received placebo; per-sample allocation not given. Repertoires of vaccine and placebo recipients were sequenced from samples taken on day 63 after the first injection. Receptors were amplified or captured by the immunoSEQ multiplex PCR assay. TCRdb carries this immuneACCESS record with in-frame sequences only. Its versions omit some clonotypes, under half of them owing to an unresolved V gene in the studies checked, with the rest unexplained. The sample contains 440,000 or so clones, approximately 90% of them found a single time. Jointly, the top ten make up more than 1.5% of the sample. This material consisted of peripheral blood, taken in a trial of Ad26.COV2.S vaccine versus placebo. The receptors were gathered from a person aged 18-65 years who received the Ad26.COV2.S COVID-19 vaccine or a placebo.

This clone was detected only once. The genes are TRBV7-8 and TRBJ2-7; D not resolved. The CDR3 extends over 13 amino acids. The germline V and J ends were trimmed by 5 bases and 0 bases, with 8 bases remaining between them. CDR1 is SGHVS, CDR2 FQNEAQ, per germline. In DNA form, the CDR3 reads TGTGCCAGCAGCCGCCGACTCTCCTACGAGCAGTACTTC. It encodes CASSRRLSYEQYF.

Details on this clone: Other DNA sequences in this specimen translate into the identical CDR3. The J gene is TRBJ2-7, the V gene TRBV12-3 or TRBV12-4; 7 nucleotides match TRBD1. The CDR3 covers 12 residues. V lost 4 bases to trimming and J lost 7 bases; unmatched junction nucleotides: 4. In DNA, the CDR3 is TGTGCCAGCAGTTACAGGGGCCTGGAGCAGTACTTC. Its protein is CASSYRGLEQYF.

This sequence joins TRBV12-3 or TRBV12-4 and TRBJ2-5; D unclear. CDR3 size: 13 residues. V was clipped by 1 base and J by 4 bases, with 7 bases between them. In nucleotides, the CDR3 is TGTGCCAGCAGTTTAGGGCCCTCAGAGACCCAGTACTTC. Its protein is CASSLGPSETQYF.

A few counts support this clone. In the same sample, other DNA sequences code for this CDR3. J is TRBJ2-3 and V is TRBV3-1 (or the pseudogene TRBV3-2); 7 nucleotides agree with TRBD2. With 4 bases clipped from V and 0 bases from J, the junction kept 4 bases outside the gene matches. Germline CDR1 LGHDT, CDR2 YNNKEL (reference sequence). The CDR3 length is 15 residues. CDR3 residues: CASSPGLGSTDTQYF. CDR3 nucleotide sequence: TGTGCCAGCAGCCCAGGACTAGGAAGCACAGATACGCAGTATTTT.

The chain uses TRBV5-6 and TRBJ2-7, with D unclear. V shed 4 bases and J shed 3 bases, with 17 bases lying between them. The CDR3 has 15 residues. Germline lookup yields CDR1 SGHDT and CDR2 YYEEEE. The CDR3 is CASSLVVSANYEQYF. DNA for the CDR3: TGTGCCAGCAGCCTGGTGGTGAGTGCCAACTACGAGCAGTACTTC. The whole variable domain, remainder taken from reference TRBV5-6 and TRBJ2-7, is DAGVTQSPTHLIKTRGQQVTLRCSPKSGHDTVSWYQQALGQGPQFIFQYYEEEERQRGNFPDRFSGHQFPNYSSELNVNALLLGDSALYLCASSLVVSANYEQYFGPGTRLTVT.

The genes are TRBV19 and TRBJ2-1, with TRBD2 identical over 11 bases. Germline V gives CDR1 LNHDA, CDR2 SQIVND (reference sequence). This CDR3 has 15 residues. Trimming took 5 bases from V and 4 from J; bases not matched to a gene: 4. This CDR3 is CASSWGLAAYNEQFF. Here the CDR3 DNA reads TGTGCCAGTAGTTGGGGACTAGCGGCTTACAATGAGCAGTTCTTC. The full variable domain, in which reference TRBV19 and TRBJ2-1 provide the parts outside the CDR3, is DGGITQSPKYLFRKEGQNVTLSCEQNLNHDAMYWYRQDPGQGLRLIYYSQIVNDFQKGDIAEGYSVSREKKESFPLTVTSAQKNPTAFYLCASSWGLAAYNEQFFGPGTRLTVL.

The J gene is TRBJ2-5, the V gene TRBV7-2, with D maybe TRBD1 (5 bases). Germline assignment: CDR1 SGHTA and CDR2 FQGNSA. This CDR3 region has 13 residues. Trimming cost V 6 bases and J 4 bases, with 12 bases left between them. This chain's CDR3 is CASRGVGIETQYF. CDR3 coding DNA: TGTGCCAGCAGAGGGGTTGGTATAGAGACCCAGTACTTC. The full variable domain, in which reference TRBV7-2 and TRBJ2-5 provide the parts outside the CDR3, is GAGVSQSPSNKVTEKGKDVELRCDPISGHTALYWYRQSLGQGLEFLIYFQGNSAPDKSGLPSDRFSAERTGGSVSTLTIQRTQQEDSAVYLCASRGVGIETQYFGPGTRLLVL.

Note on this clone: This sample includes further DNA sequences coding for the same CDR3. The chain joins TRBV5-1 to TRBJ2-1; TRBD1 matches at 8 bases. With 1 base clipped from V and 2 bases from J, the junction kept 2 bases outside the gene matches. Germline V lookup: CDR1 SGHRS, CDR2 YFSETQ. The CDR3 extends over 15 amino acids. The CDR3 reads CASSLTGGTYNEQFF. CDR3 nucleotide sequence: TGCGCCAGCAGCTTGACAGGGGGGACCTACAATGAGCAGTTCTTC.

This clone was detected a few times. The chain has TRBV6-6 and TRBJ2-5; 15 nucleotides align to TRBD2. The germline CDR1 and CDR2 sequences are MNHNY and SVGAGI (reference sequence). Unmatched junction bases numbered 11, after V lost 5 bases and J lost 4 bases. The CDR3 is 18 residues long. Here the CDR3 reads CASSPGGLAGGGAETQYF. DNA of the CDR3: TGTGCCAGCAGTCCCGGGGGACTAGCGGGGGGTGGGGCAGAGACCCAGTACTTC.

The chain combines TRBV11-2 with TRBJ1-4; a weak D match, TRBD1 (6 bases). Germline CDR1 is SGHAT and CDR2 is FQNNGV. This CDR3 comprises 17 residues. V lost 5 bases and J lost 2, with 18 bases in between. The CDR3 reads CASSTQITGTTNEKLFF. The CDR3 bases are TGTGCCAGCAGCACTCAAATCACAGGGACTACTAATGAAAAACTGTTTTTT.

This chain uses TRBV15 with TRBJ1-3; the match to TRBD1 covers 9 bases. Looked up from germline, CDR1 is LNHNV and CDR2 is YYDKDF (reference sequence). The CDR3 covers 17 residues. Trimming took 5 bases from V and 7 from J; bases not matched to a gene: 15. The CDR3 is CATSGRGGQGYLNTIYF. CDR3 DNA sequence: TGTGCCACCAGCGGCCGTGGGGGACAGGGTTATCTGAACACCATATATTTT.